Following are 31 T cell receptor beta chains from one sample sequenced in a study of tumor-infiltrating lymphocytes in primary liver carcinoma. Total RNA (around 0.45 ug) served as template for TCR beta cDNA synthesis primed by a constant-region primer. Three nested multiplex PCR rounds, a slightly modified ARM-PCR, produced the libraries for TCR beta. Amplification in the first two PCR rounds was performed using TRBV1-TRBV30 forward primers and a C-beta reverse primer for roughly 10 cycles each. TCRdb called the multiplex PCR reads again in MiXCR, with one record for every CDR3 protein. Among about 200,000 distinct CDR3 sequences listed, roughly 61% were seen once. Unsorted whole blood yielded blood RNA, and germline DNA was extracted as well. Sequencing was carried out using peripheral blood. Every receptor here comes from a woman aged 60-70 years with primary liver carcinoma and hepatitis B virus infection.

This clonotype was recorded at least ten times. J is TRBJ2-6 and V is TRBV11-3, with a possible D match to TRBD2 (6 bases). This CDR3 is 16 amino acids long. The germline V gene encodes CDR1 SGHNT and CDR2 YENEEA. Trimming took off 1 base at V and 3 bases at J, with 10 bases between the two ends. For the CDR3, the DNA is TGTGCCAGCAGCTTAGCGGCGGGGAGTGGGGCCAACGTCCTGACTTTC. Encoded protein: CASSLAAGSGANVLTF.

This chain uses TRBV6-7 with TRBJ2-3; 13 bases align to TRBD2. TRBV6-7 has ORF status, its function being uncertain. V was clipped by 5 bases and J by 5 bases; unmatched bases: 4. This CDR3 has 15 amino acids. DNA of the CDR3: TGTGCCAGCAGTACTGGACTAGCGGGAGTAGATACGCAGTATTTT. Residues: CASSTGLAGVDTQYF.

Remarks on this clonotype: It is likely a read error, because the conserved phenylalanine at the end of the CDR3 is missing. This chain links TRBV6-2 or TRBV6-3 with TRBJ2-7, with a possible D match to TRBD1 (5 bases). CDR1 MNHEY and CDR2 SVGEGT come from the germline V gene. CDR3 length equals 14 residues. Trimming removed 5 bases at V and 3 bases at J, with 14 bases between. The CDR3 protein is CASSSPYRYYEQYL. For the CDR3, the DNA is TGTGCCAGCAGTAGCCCGTACAGGTACTACGAGCAGTACCTC.

The chain joins TRBV11-2 to TRBJ2-1; 8 positions agree with TRBD2. Per germline, CDR1 SGHAT and CDR2 FQNNGV. This CDR3 has 16 residues. V gave up 5 bases and J gave up 12 bases; unmatched junction bases: 18. CDR3 DNA sequence: TGTGCCAGCAGCCAACCCCTCAGCGGGAGCTACAGTGGGCAGTTCTTC. Translation: CASSQPLSGSYSGQFF. Complete variable domain (other parts from reference TRBV11-2 and TRBJ2-1): EAGVAQSPRYKIIEKRQSVAFWCNPISGHATLYWYQQILGQGPKLLIQFQNNGVVDDSQLPKDRFSAERLKGVDSTLKIQPAKLEDSAVYLCASSQPLSGSYSGQFFGPGTRLTVL.

A word on this clonotype: Relative to the germline gene, one junction end is altered; a read error may explain this. The rearrangement joins TRBV11-1 to TRBJ2-3, with no clear D. The germline V gene has CDR1 SGHAT and CDR2 FQDESV (reference sequence). This CDR3 has 14 amino acids. Written as DNA, the CDR3 is TGTGCCAGCAGGTTAAGGCAGCGTGCGGAAGGGTCTCACTTT. This gives the protein CASRLRQRAEGSHF. Complete variable domain (other parts from reference TRBV11-1 and TRBJ2-3): EAEVAQSPRYKITEKSQAVAFWCDPISGHATLYWYRQILGQGPELLVQFQDESVVDDSQLPKDRFSAERLKGVDSTLKIQPAELGDSAMYLCASRLRQRAEGSHFGPGTRLTVL.

Only a few counts were recorded for this clonotype. This chain joins TRBV6-5 and TRBJ2-7; D may be TRBD1 (5 bases). The germline gives CDR1 MNHEY, CDR2 SVGAGI. Between the trimmed V and J ends, which lost 2 bases and 1 base, there was a span of 15 bases. The CDR3 is 16 amino acids. Here the CDR3 reads CASSYTENRLSYEQYF. The DNA for the CDR3 is TGTGCCAGCAGTTACACAGAAAACAGGCTATCCTACGAGCAGTACTTC.

The chain links TRBV18 to TRBJ1-1; D gene unclear. Trimming stripped 1 base from V and 8 bases from J, with 11 bases between. Germline assignment: CDR1 KGHSH and CDR2 LQKENI. The CDR3 spans 13 residues. CDR3 region: CASSPLREVEAFF. The CDR3 region has the DNA TGTGCCAGCTCACCACTCCGGGAAGTCGAAGCTTTCTTT. Together with reference TRBV18 and TRBJ1-1, the CDR3 gives the full variable domain: NAGVMQNPRHLVRRRGQEARLRCSPMKGHSHVYWYRQLPEEGLKFMVYLQKENIIDESGMPKERFSAEFPKEGPSILRIQQVVRGDSAAYFCASSPLREVEAFFGQGTRLTVV.

Note on this clonotype: At one of its ends the junction is not consistent with the germline gene, which may arise from a read error. This sequence joins TRBV11-2 and TRBJ2-7; D unresolved. Germline values: CDR1 SGHAT, CDR2 FQNNGV. There are 14 residues in the CDR3. CDR3 protein: CTSSLALTVYEQYF. DNA of the CDR3: TGTACCAGCAGCTTAGCTTTAACAGTTTATGAGCAGTACTTC.

The chain uses TRBV11-2 and TRBJ1-1; D is uncertain. This CDR3 is 20 amino acids long. Looked up from germline, CDR1 is SGHAT and CDR2 is FQNNGV. V lost 1 base, J lost 0 bases, and 24 bases lay in between. The CDR3 coding sequence is TGTGCCAGCAGCTTAGGGTCACGTGGGGTCCGAGGATCACTGAACACTGAAGCTTTCTTT. Translating it yields CASSLGSRGVRGSLNTEAFF.

This clonotype was seen a few times. Being one base from a much bigger clone, this may be a read error. This sequence joins TRBV5-6 and TRBJ2-2; D unresolved. Germline CDR1 is SGHDT and CDR2 is YYEEEE. V lost 6 bases and J 2 bases, leaving 5 bases between the germline ends. The CDR3 is 12 amino acids. CDR3 nucleotide sequence: TGTGCCAGCACTCAAAACACCGGGGAGCTGTTTTTT. It is translated as CASTQNTGELFF.

The gene calls are TRBV7-8 and TRBJ2-5; 9 bases are shared with TRBD1. Germline trimming cut 11 bases from V and 5 bases from J; bases unmatched to any gene: 15. The CDR3 covers 15 residues. Germline V gene lookup returns CDR1 SGHVS and CDR2 FQNEAQ. CDR3 in DNA: TGTGCCCTCCCGACCAGGGACAGGGTAATGGAGACCCAGTACTTC. Protein sequence: CALPTRDRVMETQYF.

The sample holds many counts of this clonotype. The chain combines TRBV6-1 with TRBJ2-1; 13 positions agree with TRBD2. CDR1 and CDR2 from the germline V gene are MNHNS and SASEGT. With V trimmed by 7 bases and J by 10 bases, 10 bases remained unmatched. The CDR3 runs 15 residues. CDR3 region: CASKPGLAGLVEQFF. CDR3 coding DNA: TGTGCCAGCAAACCGGGACTAGCGGGACTTGTGGAGCAGTTCTTC.

Turning to this clonotype: Its ends do not fully match the called genes, so a read error is possible. The rearrangement uses TRBV10-1 and TRBJ2-3; D unresolved. The CDR3 runs 12 residues. Germline V CDR1 and CDR2: WNHNN, SYGVQD (reference sequence). CDR3 coding DNA: TGCGCCACCAGTGAACAGAGGGATACGCAGTATTTT. Translation: CATSEQRDTQYF.

This clonotype was recorded at least ten times. The rearrangement uses TRBV29-1 and TRBJ1-2, with D possibly being TRBD1 (5 bases). Germline V gene sequence: CDR1 SQVTM, CDR2 ANQGSEA. The CDR3 loop spans 13 amino acids. V was pared by 5 bases and J by 6 bases, with 16 bases between. The CDR3, as DNA: TGCAGCGTTACGAGGGGAACGACTGATGGCTACACCTTC. Translated: CSVTRGTTDGYTF.

The rearrangement uses TRBV6-6 and TRBJ2-7, with D hard to call. This CDR3 has 11 amino acids. Germline V CDR1 and CDR2: MNHNY, SVGAGI (reference sequence). Here the CDR3 reads CTNSPLYEQYF. The CDR3 DNA is TGTACCAACAGCCCTCTCTACGAGCAGTACTTC.

This clonotype was detected many times. In nucleotides, the CDR3 is TGTGCCAGCAGTTACGAAACGGGACTAGCGGTTAGCACAGATACGCAGTATTTT. Translation gives CASSYETGLAVSTDTQYF. The rearrangement links TRBV6-2 or TRBV6-3 to TRBJ2-3; 11 bases are a match to TRBD2. The ends lost 2 bases at V and 0 bases at J; junction bases unmatched: 7. Germline CDR1 is MNHEY and CDR2 is SVGEGT. The CDR3 is 18 residues long.

With regard to this clonotype: Lacking the conserved final phenylalanine or tryptophan, this CDR3 likely reflects a read error. The chain employs TRBV11-3 and TRBJ2-7, with no clear D. The germline gives CDR1 SGHNT, CDR2 YENEEA. The CDR3 consists of 11 residues. V was pared by 6 bases and J by 7 bases, with 10 bases between. CDR3 residues: CASSYGYEQYS. CDR3 DNA sequence: TGTGCCAGCAGTTATGGATATGAGCAGTACTCC.

A note on this clonotype: Sequence at one end of the junction differs from germline and may be a read error. The J gene is TRBJ2-1, the V gene TRBV4-2, with 8 positions matching TRBD2. The length of the CDR3 is 15 residues. Germline V gene sequence: CDR1 LGHNA, CDR2 YNFKEQ. The CDR3 DNA is TGTACCAGCAGTCAAGTTAGACTAGCGAGTGATGAGCACTTCTTC. It translates to CTSSQVRLASDEHFF.

Of note for this clonotype: A read error may be the cause here, since a much bigger clone is one base away. The chain joins TRBV7-8 to TRBJ2-1; D possibly matches TRBD1 or TRBD2 (6 bases each). V lost 10 bases and J lost 5, with 18 bases in between. The V gene's germline CDR1 is SGHVS and CDR2 FQNEAQ. The CDR3 length is 14 residues. The CDR3 DNA is TGTGCCAACACGAGGGGGACTGCGAACAATGAGCAGTTCTTC. Protein sequence: CANTRGTANNEQFF. Filled out from reference TRBV7-8 and TRBJ2-1, the complete variable domain reads GAGVSQSPRYKVAKRGQDVALRCDPISGHVSLFWYQQALGQGPEFLTYFQNEAQLDKSGLPSDRFFAERPEGSVSTLKIQRTQQEDSAVYLCANTRGTANNEQFFGPGTRLTVL.

A note on this clonotype: At one end the junction does not follow the germline gene, possibly because of a read error. The rearrangement joins TRBV11-1 to TRBJ1-6; tentative D call: TRBD1 (5 bases). The CDR3 runs to 13 residues. From germline, CDR1 is SGHAT and CDR2 FQDESV (reference sequence). The CDR3, as DNA: TGTACCAGCAATCCTGACAGACAGTCACCCCTACACTTT. This codes for CTSNPDRQSPLHF. The whole variable domain, remainder taken from reference TRBV11-1 and TRBJ1-6, is EAEVAQSPRYKITEKSQAVAFWCDPISGHATLYWYRQILGQGPELLVQFQDESVVDDSQLPKDRFSAERLKGVDSTLKIQPAELGDSAMYLCTSNPDRQSPLHFGNGTRLTVT.

In DNA, the CDR3 is TGTGCCAGCAGTTACTCTACGACGACACTCAACTACGAGCAGTACTTC. Protein: CASSYSTTTLNYEQYF. V and J are TRBV6-6 and TRBJ2-7; D gene ambiguous. The CDR3 extends over 16 amino acids. CDR1 is MNHNY and CDR2 is SVGAGI in the germline V gene (reference sequence). The ends were cut back, 0 bases at V and 3 bases at J, with 15 bases in the middle.

Many counts were recorded for this clonotype. This rearrangement joins TRBV6-5 to TRBJ1-6; D is unresolved. The V end was cut by 8 bases, the J end by 8 bases, with 16 bases between. Germline V gene sequence: CDR1 MNHEY, CDR2 SVGAGI. The length of the CDR3 is 14 residues. The CDR3 sequence is CASRSRESYSPLHF. The DNA of the CDR3 is TGTGCCAGCCGTTCCCGAGAGTCTTATTCACCCCTCCACTTT.

Worth noting for this clonotype: Lacking the conserved final phenylalanine or tryptophan, this CDR3 likely reflects a read error. The chain recombines TRBV2 with TRBJ2-3; D is uncertain. Trimming shortened V by 8 bases and J by 2 bases, and 14 bases separated the two germline ends. Germline-derived CDR1 and CDR2 are SNHLY and FYNNEI. The CDR3 is 14 amino acids. DNA of the CDR3: TGTGCCAGCGTTGGAGCGTGGACCACAGATACGCAGTATCTT. Translation gives CASVGAWTTDTQYL.

The table lists this clonotype with many counts. This chain links TRBV5-1 with TRBJ1-4; no firm D call. Germline-derived CDR1 and CDR2 are SGHRS and YFSETQ. The CDR3 has 14 residues. V was shortened by 0 bases and J by 3 bases, with 6 bases between the two germline ends. CDR3 sequence reads: CASSLERANEKLFF. The DNA for the CDR3 is TGCGCCAGCAGCTTGGAAAGGGCTAATGAAAAACTGTTTTTT.

As for this clonotype: One end of the junction fails to match germline, which may point to a read error. This chain links TRBV6-1 with TRBJ2-3, with D perhaps matching TRBD1 (6 bases). Looked up from germline, CDR1 is MNHNS and CDR2 is SASEGT. This CDR3 comprises 13 residues. The CDR3 reads CAGSPQGKNTQYF. CDR3 DNA sequence: TGTGCCGGCAGTCCGCAGGGGAAAAATACGCAGTATTTT.

This clonotype has at least ten counts. The V call is TRBV12-3 or TRBV12-4, the J call TRBJ2-3; the D is unclear. The germline V and J ends were trimmed by 4 bases and 2 bases, with 4 bases remaining between them. The CDR3 runs to 12 residues. The CDR3 loop reads CASSYNTDTQYF. CDR3 DNA: TGTGCCAGCAGTTACAACACAGATACGCAGTATTTT.

This clonotype has a handful of counts. One junction end does not reproduce the germline sequence, and a read error may be involved. The chain is built from TRBV11-2 and TRBJ2-7; 9 positions agree with TRBD2. The CDR3 has 18 amino acids. Germline lookup yields CDR1 SGHAT and CDR2 FQNNGV. The CDR3 region has the DNA TGTACCAGCAGCTTCAGCCATAGCGGGAGTCGACCCGATTACGAGCAGTACTTC. As protein: CTSSFSHSGSRPDYEQYF.

About this clonotype: A much larger clone lies a single base off, so this may be a read error. V usage is TRBV10-3 and J usage is TRBJ2-7; 8 positions match TRBD2. Germline V lookup: CDR1 ENHRY, CDR2 SYGVKD. CDR3 length: 16 residues. DNA for the CDR3: TGTGCCGTCAGATTTACAGAAAGCGGGAGTAGTATCGAGCAGTACTTC. It translates to CAVRFTESGSSIEQYF.

Turning to this clonotype: A much larger clone lies one base from this, so it may be a read error. The chain carries TRBV6-5 and TRBJ2-5; D remains ambiguous. The CDR3 length is 13 residues. Trimming left V 4 bases short and J 9 bases short, with 15 bases between. Germline V gene data show CDR1 as MNHEY and CDR2 as SVGAGI. The CDR3 region is CASSSGQPESQYF. CDR3 nucleotide sequence: TGTGCCAGCAGTTCCGGGCAGCCGGAGTCCCAGTACTTC.

This chain connects TRBV11-2 to TRBJ1-2; no definite D call. V was clipped by 4 bases and J by 0 bases, with 30 bases between them. Germline V gene lookup returns CDR1 SGHAT and CDR2 FQNNGV. The CDR3 has 21 amino acids. The CDR3 here is CASSSPFSSDNAARANYGYTF. CDR3 sequence (DNA): TGTGCCAGCAGCTCCCCATTCTCCAGCGATAACGCCGCTCGAGCTAACTATGGCTACACCTTC.

This clonotype was seen only once. The junction differs from germline at one of its ends, possibly a read error. The chain combines TRBV11-2 with TRBJ2-3; D is undetermined. The CDR3 sequence is 15 residues long. CDR1 is SGHAT, CDR2 FQNNGV, per germline. CDR3: CTSSLTPGATDTQYF. Written as DNA, the CDR3 is TGTACCAGCAGCTTAACACCCGGCGCTACAGATACGCAGTATTTC.